This TCR beta chain was captured by sequencing in a study of blood T cell repertoires in COVID-19. CDR1 and CDR2 from the germline V gene are MRHNA and SNTAGT. The CDR3 contains 13 residues. Trimming removed 4 bases from V and 10 bases from J, with 11 bases in between. Measured with immunoSEQ multiplex PCR; TCRdb has only the in-frame clones, and not every one. Of around 100,000 clones listed, over 85% are singletons. Sequenced input: peripheral blood. The sequence came from a woman aged 80 or over in a cohort sampled during active COVID-19. The rearrangement uses TRBV6-4 and TRBJ1-6; D is unresolved. The DNA of the CDR3 is TGTGCCAGCAGTGGGGAGGGCGGATCACCCCTCCACTTT. Its protein is CASSGEGGSPLHF.